These 20 T cell receptor beta chains originate from one sample sequenced in a study of blood T cell repertoires in COVID-19. TCRdb's copy holds only in-frame clones and misses some; the assay was immunoSEQ multiplex PCR. The sample contains around 340,000 clones, more than 70% of which appear only once. The sample was peripheral blood. The receptors were sampled from a woman aged 55-69 years with COVID-19, enrolled during active disease.

The J gene is TRBJ2-3, the V gene TRBV10-3; D may be TRBD2 (6 bases). The CDR3 sequence is 14 residues long. The V end lost 4 bases, the J end lost 2 bases, and 10 bases lay between the germline ends. Germline V gives CDR1 ENHRY, CDR2 SYGVKD. The CDR3 DNA is TGTGCCATCAGTGGCGCGGGGCCCACAGATACGCAGTATTTT. Its protein is CAISGAGPTDTQYF.

With respect to this clone: The junction does not match germline at one end; this may be a read error. The V and J genes are TRBV7-7 and TRBJ2-7; 7 nucleotides match TRBD1. This CDR3 is built from 15 residues. Per the germline V gene, CDR1 is SSHAT and CDR2 is FNYEAQ (reference sequence). CDR3 residues: CASSFGTGATYEQYF. The CDR3 DNA is TGTGCTAGCAGCTTCGGCACAGGGGCGACCTACGAGCAGTACTTC.

This clone was detected only a few times. V usage is TRBV15 and J usage is TRBJ1-5; TRBD1 is a possible D gene (5 bases). V was trimmed by 5 bases and J by 0 bases, leaving 11 bases between them. There are 15 residues in the CDR3. Germline V gives CDR1 LNHNV, CDR2 YYDKDF (reference sequence). The CDR3 DNA is TGTGCCACCAGCGATCAACAGGCTAGCAATCAGCCCCAGCATTTT. Its protein product is CATSDQQASNQPQHF.

J is TRBJ2-5 and V is TRBV4-2; D unresolved. This CDR3 spans 17 amino acids. V was clipped by 0 bases and J by 5 bases, with 19 bases between them. Germline CDR1 reads LGHNA; CDR2 reads YNFKEQ. Here the CDR3 DNA reads TGTGCCAGCAGCCAAGAATGGATGCGGTCTGAGTGGGAGACCCAGTACTTC. It translates to CASSQEWMRSEWETQYF.

The rearrangement links TRBV19 to TRBJ1-2; D unclear. This CDR3 is 15 amino acids long. The germline V gene has CDR1 LNHDA and CDR2 SQIVND (reference sequence). V lost 2 bases and J lost 1, with 11 bases in between. CDR3 loop: CASSIRGSVNYGYTF. For the CDR3, the DNA is TGTGCCAGTAGTATACGCGGGTCGGTTAACTATGGCTACACCTTC.

This sequence joins TRBV4-2 and TRBJ2-7; 11 nucleotides agree with TRBD2. CDR3 length: 19 amino acids. CDR1 and CDR2 (germline): LGHNA, YNFKEQ. The J segment lost 1 base and the V segment lost 0 bases, leaving 11 bases of the junction unmatched. CDR3 nucleotide sequence: TGTGCCAGCAGCCAAGATTACGGGGCGTGGACTAGCGGGTCCTACGAGCAGTACTTC. It yields the protein CASSQDYGAWTSGSYEQYF.

The gene calls are TRBV3-1 (or the pseudogene TRBV3-2) and TRBJ1-2; 7 nucleotides match TRBD1. The length of the CDR3 is 14 residues. V dropped 2 bases and J dropped 8; count of bases not matched to a gene: 8. CDR1 and CDR2 from the germline V gene are LGHDT and YNNKEL (reference sequence). The CDR3 DNA follows: TGTGCCAGCAGCCAATTACAGGGGATAGGCGGCTACACCTTC. Encoded protein: CASSQLQGIGGYTF.

The J gene is TRBJ1-2, the V gene TRBV5-5; 9 bases fit TRBD1. The CDR3 has 14 residues. The germline V gene encodes CDR1 SGHKS and CDR2 YYEKEE (reference sequence). V lost 2 bases and J lost 8; bases outside the gene matches: 7. In DNA, the CDR3 is TGTGCCAGCAGCTTATCGGGACAGGGAGGGGGCTACACCTTC. Translated, it gives CASSLSGQGGGYTF.

This chain joins TRBV25-1 and TRBJ1-2; the match to TRBD1 covers 8 bases. With 4 bases clipped from V and 8 bases from J, the junction kept 12 bases outside the gene matches. Germline V gives CDR1 MGHDK, CDR2 SYGVNS. CDR3 length: 15 residues. The CDR3 coding sequence is TGTGCCAGCAGTGGCCCTCCAGGGGGCGCTTACGGCTACACCTTC. Its protein product is CASSGPPGGAYGYTF.

The chain is built from TRBV2 and TRBJ1-4; D ambiguous. Deletions cut 6 bases from V and 3 bases from J, with 11 bases between. In germline, CDR1 is SNHLY, CDR2 FYNNEI. This CDR3 has 14 amino acids. In DNA, the CDR3 is TGTGCCAGCAGCGCCGTTTACTCTAATGAAAAACTGTTTTTT. Amino acid sequence: CASSAVYSNEKLFF.

The rearrangement joins TRBV6-6 to TRBJ1-5, with D perhaps matching TRBD1 (5 bases). Germline CDR1 is MNHNY and CDR2 is SVGAGI (reference sequence). The CDR3 has 15 amino acids. V was clipped by 5 bases and J by 0 bases, with 11 bases between them. The CDR3 nucleotides are TGTGCCAGCAGTACCCAGGGACTTAGCAATCAGCCCCAGCATTTT. It translates to CASSTQGLSNQPQHF.

V and J are TRBV28 and TRBJ2-1; a weak D match, TRBD2 (6 bases). The CDR3 spans 16 residues. Germline V gene lookup returns CDR1 MDHEN and CDR2 SYDVKM. Between the trimmed V and J ends, which lost 5 bases and 4 bases, there was a span of 18 bases. The CDR3 DNA reads as TGTGCCAGCAGTACAGCCGGGACTCCCGGATACAATGAGCAGTTCTTC. Translated: CASSTAGTPGYNEQFF.

This sequence joins TRBV11-2 and TRBJ1-3; maybe TRBD1 (5 bases). The CDR3 is made up of 14 amino acids. The V end was cut by 5 bases, the J end by 7 bases, with 15 bases between. Per germline, CDR1 SGHAT and CDR2 FQNNGV. CDR3 sequence reads: CASSPRTSANTIYF. For the CDR3, the DNA is TGTGCCAGCAGCCCCCGGACATCAGCGAACACCATATATTTT.

This chain links TRBV25-1 with TRBJ1-3; possible D gene TRBD1, 6 bases. Germline-derived CDR1 and CDR2 are MGHDK and SYGVNS. The CDR3 is 16 amino acids. Between the trimmed V and J ends, which lost 3 bases and 0 bases, there was a span of 12 bases. CDR3 region: CASSDGQGFSGNTIYF. Written as DNA, the CDR3 is TGTGCCAGCAGTGATGGTCAGGGGTTCTCTGGAAACACCATATATTTT.

The V and J genes are TRBV7-9 and TRBJ2-7; D may be TRBD1 (7 bases). There are 14 residues in the CDR3. Trimming pared 5 bases from V and 4 bases from J, leaving 15 bases between. Germline values: CDR1 SEHNR, CDR2 FQNEAQ (reference sequence). The CDR3 region has the DNA TGTGCCAGCAGCCCTCAGGGGGGAGGTTACGAGCAGTACTTC. It yields the protein CASSPQGGGYEQYF.

V gene TRBV25-1 combines with J gene TRBJ2-1, with TRBD1 as a possible D gene (6 bases). V was trimmed by 5 bases and J by 2 bases, leaving 13 bases between them. CDR3 size: 15 residues. CDR1 and CDR2 from the germline V gene are MGHDK and SYGVNS. Here the CDR3 reads CASSLQGLAYNEQFF. The CDR3, as DNA: TGTGCCAGCAGTTTACAGGGTTTAGCCTACAATGAGCAGTTCTTC.

This clone was recorded once. The chain uses TRBV5-1 and TRBJ2-3; D is possibly TRBD1 (6 bases). The CDR3 totals 14 residues. V lost 2 bases and J lost 1, with 8 bases in between. CDR1 and CDR2 from the germline V gene are SGHRS and YFSETQ. CDR3 DNA: TGCGCCAGCAGCTTCTCAGGGGGCACAGATACGCAGTATTTT. It codes for CASSFSGGTDTQYF.

The chain carries TRBV6-5 and TRBJ1-1; D gene ambiguous. V lost 6 bases to trimming and J lost 4 bases, with 12 bases between them. The CDR3 loop spans 13 amino acids. Germline assignment: CDR1 MNHEY and CDR2 SVGAGI. In nucleotides, the CDR3 is TGTGCCAGCAGACTTCTTGGAGGCACTGAAGCTTTCTTT. Amino acids: CASRLLGGTEAFF.

The CDR3 reads CASSQSARGQSIYSGANVLTF. Written as DNA, the CDR3 is TGCGCCAGCAGTCAATCCGCGCGCGGGCAGTCTATTTACTCTGGGGCCAACGTCCTGACTTTC. The chain recombines TRBV23-1 with TRBJ2-6, with D maybe TRBD2 (5 bases). TRBV23-1 is given ORF status, its function remaining uncertain. This CDR3 region has 21 residues. Trimming removed 0 bases from V and 0 bases from J, with 21 bases in between.

This clone was detected a few times. The chain combines TRBV28 with TRBJ1-1; no firm D call. Deletions cut 10 bases from V and 12 bases from J, with 24 bases between. The germline CDR1 and CDR2 sequences are MDHEN and SYDVKM. The CDR3 has 13 amino acids. The CDR3 DNA reads TGTGCCACCTCCGAAGCGGTGGAGGTTTTAACTTTCTTT. Protein sequence: CATSEAVEVLTFF.